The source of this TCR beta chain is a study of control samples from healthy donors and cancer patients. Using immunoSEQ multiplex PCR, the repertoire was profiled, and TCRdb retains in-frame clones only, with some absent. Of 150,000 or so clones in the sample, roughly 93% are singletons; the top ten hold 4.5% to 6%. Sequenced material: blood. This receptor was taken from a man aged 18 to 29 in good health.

CDR3 DNA: TGTGCCAGCAGTGCTCCGGGGGACCCGTATAGCAATCAGCCCCAGCATTTT. It specifies CASSAPGDPYSNQPQHF. J is TRBJ1-5 and V is TRBV28; D might be TRBD1 (5 bases). This CDR3 comprises 17 residues. Trimming left V 5 bases short and J 0 bases short, with 17 bases between. Germline V lookup: CDR1 MDHEN, CDR2 SYDVKM.